A single sample is the source of the 29 T cell receptor beta chains below, sequenced in a study of immune evolution from preneoplasia to lung adenocarcinoma. The protocol was immunoSEQ multiplex PCR, while the TCRdb copy is restricted to in-frame clones and leaves out a portion. The data show tens of thousands of clones, with 74% seen just once and 5.5% to 7.5% held by the top ten. Source material: FFPE invasive lung adenocarcinoma tissue. These receptors were collected from a person aged 55 to 75 with lung adenocarcinoma.

The chain links TRBV9 to TRBJ2-1; TRBD2 aligns across 9 bases. From germline, CDR1 is SGDLS and CDR2 YYNGEE. The trim removed 3 bases at V and 4 bases at J, leaving 2 bases unmatched. This CDR3 comprises 14 residues. The CDR3 region has the DNA TGTGCCAGCAGCGCTAGCGGGAATTACAATGAGCAGTTCTTC. Amino acids: CASSASGNYNEQFF.

The chain recombines TRBV11-2 with TRBJ2-3, with D perhaps TRBD2 (6 bases). The V gene's germline CDR1 is SGHAT and CDR2 FQNNGV. The CDR3 has 15 residues. Trimming removed 3 bases from V and 3 bases from J, with 13 bases in between. CDR3 amino acids: CASSFIPGVTDTQYF. The DNA of the CDR3 is TGTGCCAGCAGCTTTATCCCGGGGGTGACAGATACGCAGTATTTT.

This chain uses TRBV28 with TRBJ2-7; 8 bases map to TRBD2. This CDR3 is built from 19 residues. The trim removed 5 bases at V and 4 bases at J, leaving 22 bases unmatched. Germline loops: CDR1 MDHEN, CDR2 SYDVKM. CDR3 residues: CASSPISSGRAGWAYEQYF. CDR3 DNA: TGTGCCAGCAGTCCCATCTCTTCCGGGAGGGCCGGTTGGGCTTACGAGCAGTACTTC.

The chain links TRBV28 to TRBJ2-2; 10 nucleotides align to TRBD1. V shed 8 bases, J shed 5 bases, and the junction held 11 bases outside the gene matches. This CDR3 has 16 residues. Germline CDR1 and CDR2: MDHEN and SYDVKM. This CDR3 reads CASRPWGTGVTGELFF. CDR3 bases: TGTGCCAGCCGCCCATGGGGGACAGGGGTGACCGGGGAGCTGTTTTTT. The entire variable domain, with the rest obtained from reference TRBV28 and TRBJ2-2, is as follows: DVKVTQSSRYLVKRTGEKVFLECVQDMDHENMFWYRQDPGLGLRLIYFSYDVKMKEKGDIPEGYSVSREKKERFSLILESASTNQTSMYLCASRPWGTGVTGELFFGEGSRLTVL.

This chain joins TRBV7-8 and TRBJ2-7; D might be TRBD2 (6 bases). V lost 4 bases and J 1 base, leaving 20 bases between the germline ends. This CDR3 region has 17 residues. Germline loops: CDR1 SGHVS, CDR2 FQNEAQ. CDR3 sequence: CASSSGFGYSGSYEQYF. CDR3 in DNA: TGTGCCAGCAGCTCCGGTTTTGGTTATAGCGGTTCCTACGAGCAGTACTTC. The full variable domain, rest sourced from reference TRBV7-8 and TRBJ2-7, is GAGVSQSPRYKVAKRGQDVALRCDPISGHVSLFWYQQALGQGPEFLTYFQNEAQLDKSGLPSDRFFAERPEGSVSTLKIQRTQQEDSAVYLCASSSGFGYSGSYEQYFGPGTRLTVT.

The rearrangement joins TRBV9 to TRBJ1-3; tentative D call: TRBD1 (5 bases). The CDR3 runs 15 residues. Germline loops: CDR1 SGDLS, CDR2 YYNGEE. Between the trimmed V and J ends, which lost 4 bases and 12 bases, there was a span of 23 bases. CDR3 in DNA: TGTGCCAGCAGCAACCAACCGGGGGACCTTTCAAGCATATATTTT. This gives the protein CASSNQPGDLSSIYF. The complete variable domain, with remaining parts taken from reference TRBV9 and TRBJ1-3, reads DSGVTQTPKHLITATGQRVTLRCSPRSGDLSVYWYQQSLDQGLQFLIQYYNGEERAKGNILERFSAQQFPDLHSELNLSSLELGDSALYFCASSNQPGDLSSIYFGEGSWLTVV.

The rearrangement uses TRBV6-5 and TRBJ2-7; the D call may be TRBD1 or TRBD2 (5 bases each). The CDR3 contains 15 residues. V dropped 5 bases and J dropped 2 bases, with 16 bases sitting between them. Germline V CDR1 and CDR2: MNHEY, SVGAGI. This chain's CDR3 is CASSPRAGSTYEQYF. In DNA form, the CDR3 reads TGTGCCAGCAGTCCCCGGGCAGGGAGCACCTACGAGCAGTACTTC.

The rearrangement joins TRBV6-6 to TRBJ2-5; D gene uncertain. Trimming pared 1 base from V and 0 bases from J, leaving 0 bases between. The CDR3 consists of 12 residues. The germline CDR1 and CDR2 sequences are MNHNY and SVGAGI (reference sequence). For the CDR3, the DNA is TGTGCCAGCAGTTACTACCAAGAGACCCAGTACTTC. Its protein is CASSYYQETQYF.

The chain is built from TRBV7-2 and TRBJ2-4; 9 positions agree with TRBD2. Germline lookup yields CDR1 SGHTA and CDR2 FQGNSA. The CDR3 contains 17 residues. With 1 base clipped from V and 2 bases from J, the junction kept 6 bases outside the gene matches. The CDR3 is CASSLDQASGTKNIQYF. The CDR3 bases are TGTGCCAGCAGCTTAGATCAAGCTAGCGGGACCAAAAACATTCAGTACTTC.

The chain joins TRBV10-3 to TRBJ2-5; 9 bases fit TRBD1. V lost 6 bases and J lost 5; bases outside the gene matches: 4. There are 13 residues in the CDR3. In germline, CDR1 is ENHRY, CDR2 SYGVKD. The CDR3 DNA reads as TGTGCCATCAGACCCGGGACAGGGGAGACCCAGTACTTC. Amino acid sequence: CAIRPGTGETQYF.

This chain links TRBV5-5 with TRBJ2-7; D might be TRBD2 (5 bases). Germline V gene data show CDR1 as SGHKS and CDR2 as YYEKEE (reference sequence). The CDR3 is 13 residues long. The germline V and J ends were trimmed by 0 bases and 3 bases, with 7 bases remaining between them. The CDR3 protein is CASSLDRDYEQYF. CDR3 in DNA: TGTGCCAGCAGCTTGGATCGGGACTACGAGCAGTACTTC.

The V gene is TRBV7-9, the J gene TRBJ1-1, with TRBD1 as a possible D gene (5 bases). CDR1 and CDR2 (germline): SEHNR, FQNEAQ (reference sequence). V lost 3 bases and J lost 6, with 17 bases in between. CDR3 length: 15 residues. CDR3 in amino acids: CASSLPFRGDAEAFF. The CDR3 DNA sequence: TGTGCCAGCAGCTTGCCCTTCCGGGGCGACGCTGAAGCTTTCTTT.

The V and J genes are TRBV11-3 and TRBJ2-2, with 8 positions matching TRBD2. J was trimmed by 4 bases and V by 5 bases; bases with no gene match: 0. Germline values: CDR1 SGHNT, CDR2 YENEEA. CDR3 length: 13 residues. CDR3 residues: CASSRGGTGELFF. The CDR3 DNA follows: TGTGCCAGCAGCCGGGGGGGCACCGGGGAGCTGTTTTTT.

This clone was seen just once. V and J are TRBV4-2 and TRBJ1-1; D unresolved. Trimming shortened V by 6 bases and J by 0 bases, and 11 bases separated the two germline ends. Germline V gives CDR1 LGHNA, CDR2 YNFKEQ. The CDR3 spans 14 residues. As DNA, the CDR3 is TGTGCCAGCAGAGGTATGGTGATGAACACTGAAGCTTTCTTT. As protein: CASRGMVMNTEAFF.

The chain joins TRBV11-2 to TRBJ2-7, with a possible D match to TRBD2 (7 bases). Germline lookup yields CDR1 SGHAT and CDR2 FQNNGV. The germline V and J ends were trimmed by 5 bases and 5 bases, with 19 bases remaining between them. The CDR3 is 15 amino acids. DNA of the CDR3: TGTGCCAGCAGCATCATGGGGGGGCTAGCAGACGAGCAGTACTTC. Translation: CASSIMGGLADEQYF.

In this sample, this clone turned up a few times. The chain joins TRBV15 to TRBJ2-1, with TRBD2 identical over 7 bases. Trimming cost V 4 bases and J 4 bases; bases outside gene matches: 7. CDR3 length: 15 amino acids. Germline assignment: CDR1 LNHNV and CDR2 YYDKDF (reference sequence). CDR3 DNA sequence: TGTGCCACCAGCAAAGGGGAGGGGTTGTACAATGAGCAGTTCTTC. Its translation is CATSKGEGLYNEQFF. Full variable domain (remainder filled in from reference TRBV15 and TRBJ2-1): DAMVIQNPRYQVTQFGKPVTLSCSQTLNHNVMYWYQQKSSQAPKLLFHYYDKDFNNEADTPDNFQSRRPNTSFCFLDIRSPGLGDTAMYLCATSKGEGLYNEQFFGPGTRLTVL.

This clone has just a few counts. This chain joins TRBV28 and TRBJ2-3; TRBD1 might be the D (5 bases). Germline V gene lookup returns CDR1 MDHEN and CDR2 SYDVKM. V was shortened by 2 bases and J by 2 bases, with 5 bases between the two germline ends. The CDR3 extends over 13 amino acids. CDR3 in amino acids: CASSLGATDTQYF. The CDR3 region has the DNA TGTGCCAGCAGTTTAGGGGCCACAGATACGCAGTATTTT.

This clone showed up just once. The chain employs TRBV7-9 and TRBJ1-5, with D unresolved. Germline CDR1 SEHNR, CDR2 FQNEAQ (reference sequence). This CDR3 comprises 15 residues. V was trimmed by 4 bases and J by 2 bases, leaving 12 bases between them. DNA for the CDR3: TGTGCCAGCAGCTCCATGGGGAAAGGCAATCAGCCCCAGCATTTT. Protein product: CASSSMGKGNQPQHF.

The chain uses TRBV28 and TRBJ1-3; 7 bases align to TRBD1. The CDR3 consists of 14 residues. CDR1 and CDR2 (germline): MDHEN, SYDVKM. J lost 4 bases, V lost 6 bases, and 6 bases had no gene match. CDR3 amino acids: CASSADRVGNTIYF. The CDR3, as DNA: TGTGCCAGCAGCGCTGACAGGGTGGGAAACACCATATATTTT.

This clone was observed a handful of times. V gene TRBV2 combines with J gene TRBJ2-2; the match to TRBD2 covers 13 bases. The junction had 5 bases not matched to a gene; V was cut back by 7 bases and J by 6 bases. Germline-derived CDR1 and CDR2 are SNHLY and FYNNEI. The CDR3 has 15 residues. CDR3 in DNA: TGTGCCAGCAACCGACTAGCGGGAGGACCCGGGGAGCTGTTTTTT. Translating it yields CASNRLAGGPGELFF.

The chain is built from TRBV18 and TRBJ2-7; 7 nucleotides match TRBD1. V was clipped by 3 bases and J by 4 bases; unmatched bases: 12. The CDR3 is 16 amino acids. Germline V gene data show CDR1 as KGHSH and CDR2 as LQKENI. The CDR3 is CASSPQPPGGIYEQYF. Written as DNA, the CDR3 is TGTGCCAGCTCACCCCAACCCCCAGGGGGAATTTACGAGCAGTACTTC. Full variable domain (rest looked up from reference TRBV18 and TRBJ2-7): NAGVMQNPRHLVRRRGQEARLRCSPMKGHSHVYWYRQLPEEGLKFMVYLQKENIIDESGMPKERFSAEFPKEGPSILRIQQVVRGDSAAYFCASSPQPPGGIYEQYFGPGTRLTVT.

Comment on this clone: Other DNA sequences in the sample encode the same CDR3. The chain uses TRBV19 and TRBJ2-7; a weak D match, TRBD1 (5 bases). Germline-derived CDR1 and CDR2 are LNHDA and SQIVND (reference sequence). This CDR3 has 14 amino acids. The V end lost 3 bases, the J end lost 1 base, and 10 bases lay between the germline ends. CDR3 sequence (DNA): TGTGCCAGTAGTATCGGAGACAGTTCCTACGAGCAGTACTTC. This sequence encodes CASSIGDSSYEQYF.

The V and J genes are TRBV9 and TRBJ2-5; D uncertain. Trimming took 0 bases from V and 1 from J, leaving 4 bases between them. Germline V gives CDR1 SGDLS, CDR2 YYNGEE. This CDR3 has 13 residues. The CDR3 coding sequence is TGTGCCAGCAGCGTAGATACCCAAGAGACCCAGTACTTC. It translates to CASSVDTQETQYF.

V and J are TRBV30 and TRBJ2-3, with D perhaps matching TRBD2 (6 bases). Germline V gives CDR1 GTSNPN, CDR2 SVGIG (reference sequence). This CDR3 contains 13 residues. With 4 bases removed from V and 2 bases from J, the gap between germline ends came to 10 bases. The CDR3 spells CAWTRGTTDTQYF. CDR3 in DNA: TGTGCCTGGACGCGGGGAACCACAGATACGCAGTATTTT.

This rearrangement joins TRBV6-6 to TRBJ2-2; unclear D gene. Germline V gene data show CDR1 as MNHNY and CDR2 as SVGAGI (reference sequence). The CDR3 has 13 residues. Deletions cut 2 bases from V and 5 bases from J, with 6 bases between. CDR3 loop: CASSYDGTGELFF. In DNA, the CDR3 is TGTGCCAGCAGTTACGACGGGACCGGGGAGCTGTTTTTT.

The V call is TRBV19, the J call TRBJ2-4; D may be TRBD2 (7 bases). The CDR3 is 15 amino acids. CDR1 is LNHDA, CDR2 SQIVND, per germline (reference sequence). Trimming cost V 3 bases and J 3 bases, with 12 bases left between them. CDR3 residues: CASSIQRDNKNIQYF. CDR3 DNA: TGTGCCAGTAGTATTCAGCGGGACAACAAAAACATTCAGTACTTC.

The rearrangement joins TRBV28 to TRBJ1-5; D is unresolved. The CDR3 runs 15 residues. CDR1 MDHEN and CDR2 SYDVKM come from the germline V gene. The V end was cut by 6 bases, the J end by 2 bases, with 14 bases between. CDR3 loop: CASSSGFRGNQPQHF. DNA for the CDR3: TGTGCCAGCAGCTCGGGGTTCAGAGGCAATCAGCCCCAGCATTTT.

V is TRBV9 and J is TRBJ2-2; no clear D. Germline values: CDR1 SGDLS, CDR2 YYNGEE. The CDR3 is made up of 14 amino acids. V lost 3 bases to trimming and J lost 0 bases, with 6 bases between them. The CDR3 region has the DNA TGTGCCAGCAGCGCGTTGGCGAACACCGGGGAGCTGTTTTTT. Residues: CASSALANTGELFF.

With regard to this clone: Other DNA sequences in this sample translate to the same CDR3. The chain joins TRBV6-6 to TRBJ2-7, with 7 bases identical to TRBD1. The CDR3 is 14 residues long. V shed 5 bases, J shed 2 bases, and the junction held 6 bases outside the gene matches. Germline V gene data show CDR1 as MNHNY and CDR2 as SVGAGI (reference sequence). CDR3 residues: CASSGTGVTYEQYF. The CDR3 coding sequence is TGTGCCAGCAGTGGTACAGGGGTAACCTACGAGCAGTACTTC.